This T cell receptor (beta chain) comes out of a study of cytomegalovirus exposure and HLA in healthy donors. Study results and caveats: Accurate prediction of most subjects' HLA-A and HLA-B alleles from TCR beta sequences was reported. The later analysis indicated that the majority of CMV-associated TCR beta chains appeared HLA-restricted. TCR beta chain V- and J-gene trimming was linked, in a later analysis, to a missense variant in DCLRE1C.

The CDR3 is 15 residues long. Trimming shortened V by 1 base and J by 3 bases, and 9 bases separated the two germline ends. Germline CDR1 and CDR2: SEHNR and FQNEAQ (reference sequence). On this clone: Its cognate antigen is unknown.

With 60 Vbeta and 13 Jbeta primers, the PCR was carried out. Authors' methods: There were about 80 million unique TCR beta chains by a later count, and about 12 million of them were shared. The protocol was immunoSEQ multiplex PCR, while the TCRdb copy is restricted to in-frame clones and leaves out a portion. The DNA gave D and trimming, while V, J and clone size come from that table. The sample lists 85,000 to 130,000 clones; less than 80% were seen once. This TCR was sampled from a man in his 60s in good health and CMV-seronegative. The sequencing sample was made of PBMCs. J is TRBJ2-2 and V is TRBV7-9; D possibly corresponds to TRBD1 (5 bases). In DNA form, the CDR3 reads TGTGCCAGCAGCTTAGTCCCCAGGGACACCGGGGAGCTGTTTTTT. This sequence encodes CASSLVPRDTGELFF.